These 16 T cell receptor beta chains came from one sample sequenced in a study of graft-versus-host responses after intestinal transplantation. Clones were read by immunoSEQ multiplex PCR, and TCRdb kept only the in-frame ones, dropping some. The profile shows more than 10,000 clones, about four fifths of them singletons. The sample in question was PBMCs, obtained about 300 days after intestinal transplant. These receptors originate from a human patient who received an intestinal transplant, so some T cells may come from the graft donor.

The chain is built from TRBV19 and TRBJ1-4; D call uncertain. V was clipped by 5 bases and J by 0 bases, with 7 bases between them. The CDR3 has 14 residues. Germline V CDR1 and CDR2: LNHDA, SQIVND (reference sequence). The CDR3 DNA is TGTGCCAGTAGTTCGTGGGCAACTAATGAAAAACTGTTTTTT. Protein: CASSSWATNEKLFF.

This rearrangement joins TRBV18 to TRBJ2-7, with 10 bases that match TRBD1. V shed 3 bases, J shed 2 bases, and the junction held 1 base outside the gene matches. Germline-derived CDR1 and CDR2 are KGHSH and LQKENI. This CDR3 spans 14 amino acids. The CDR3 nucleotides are TGTGCCAGCTCACCCGGACAGGGGGCCTACGAGCAGTACTTC. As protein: CASSPGQGAYEQYF.

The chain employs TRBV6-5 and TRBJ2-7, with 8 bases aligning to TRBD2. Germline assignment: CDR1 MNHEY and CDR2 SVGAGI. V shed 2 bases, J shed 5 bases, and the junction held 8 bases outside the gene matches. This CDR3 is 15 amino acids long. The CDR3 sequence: CASSYAGLVSDEQYF. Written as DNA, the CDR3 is TGTGCCAGCAGTTACGCGGGACTAGTGTCAGACGAGCAGTACTTC.

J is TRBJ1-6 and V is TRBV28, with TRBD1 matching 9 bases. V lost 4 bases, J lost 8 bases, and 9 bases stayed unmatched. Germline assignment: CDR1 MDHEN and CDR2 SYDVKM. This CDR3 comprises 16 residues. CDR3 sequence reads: CASSSLRDREYSPLHF. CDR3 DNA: TGTGCCAGCAGTTCTCTCCGGGACAGGGAGTATTCACCCCTCCACTTT. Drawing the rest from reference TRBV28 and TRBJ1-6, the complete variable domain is DVKVTQSSRYLVKRTGEKVFLECVQDMDHENMFWYRQDPGLGLRLIYFSYDVKMKEKGDIPEGYSVSREKKERFSLILESASTNQTSMYLCASSSLRDREYSPLHFGNGTRLTVT.

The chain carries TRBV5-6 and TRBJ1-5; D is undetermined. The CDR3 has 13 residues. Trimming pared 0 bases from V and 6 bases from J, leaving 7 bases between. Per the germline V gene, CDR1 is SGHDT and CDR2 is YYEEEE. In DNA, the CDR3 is TGTGCCAGCAGCTTGGGTTTAAGTCAGCCCCAGCATTTT. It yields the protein CASSLGLSQPQHF.

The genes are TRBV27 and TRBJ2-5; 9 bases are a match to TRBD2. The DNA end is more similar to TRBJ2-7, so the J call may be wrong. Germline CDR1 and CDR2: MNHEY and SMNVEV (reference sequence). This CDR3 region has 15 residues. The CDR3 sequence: CASSSTSGLSYEQYF. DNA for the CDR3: TGTGCCAGCAGTTCAACTAGCGGGCTCTCCTACGAGCAGTACTTC.

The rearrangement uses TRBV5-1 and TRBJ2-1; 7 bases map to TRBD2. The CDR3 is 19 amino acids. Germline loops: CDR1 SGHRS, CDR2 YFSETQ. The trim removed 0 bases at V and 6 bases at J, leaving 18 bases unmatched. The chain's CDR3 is CASSLVPQRAGAGRNEQFF. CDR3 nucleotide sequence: TGCGCCAGCAGCTTGGTACCCCAGAGGGCGGGAGCGGGTCGCAATGAGCAGTTCTTC.

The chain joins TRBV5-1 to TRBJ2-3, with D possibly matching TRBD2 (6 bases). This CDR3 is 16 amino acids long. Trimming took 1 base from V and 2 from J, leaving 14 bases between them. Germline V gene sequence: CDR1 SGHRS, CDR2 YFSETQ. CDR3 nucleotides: TGCGCCAGCAGCTTGCCGGAGGGGATCCCCACAGATACGCAGTATTTT. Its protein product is CASSLPEGIPTDTQYF.

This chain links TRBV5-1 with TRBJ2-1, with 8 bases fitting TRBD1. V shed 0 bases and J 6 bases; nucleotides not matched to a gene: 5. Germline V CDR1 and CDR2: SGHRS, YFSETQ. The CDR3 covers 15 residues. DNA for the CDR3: TGCGCCAGCAGCTTGGGGGCAGGGGGCTTCAATGAGCAGTTCTTC. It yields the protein CASSLGAGGFNEQFF.

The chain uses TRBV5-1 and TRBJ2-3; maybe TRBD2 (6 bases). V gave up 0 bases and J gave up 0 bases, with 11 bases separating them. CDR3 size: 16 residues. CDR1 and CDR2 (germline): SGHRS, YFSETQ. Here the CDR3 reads CASSLEGSGSTDTQYF. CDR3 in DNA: TGCGCCAGCAGCTTGGAGGGGAGCGGGAGCACAGATACGCAGTATTTT.

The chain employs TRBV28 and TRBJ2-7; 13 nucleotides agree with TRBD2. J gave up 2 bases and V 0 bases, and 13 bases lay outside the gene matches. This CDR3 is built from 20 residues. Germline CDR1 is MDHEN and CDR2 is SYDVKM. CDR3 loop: CASSLWGGTSGTQGPYEQYF. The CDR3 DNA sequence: TGTGCCAGCAGTTTATGGGGGGGGACTAGCGGGACCCAAGGCCCCTACGAGCAGTACTTC.

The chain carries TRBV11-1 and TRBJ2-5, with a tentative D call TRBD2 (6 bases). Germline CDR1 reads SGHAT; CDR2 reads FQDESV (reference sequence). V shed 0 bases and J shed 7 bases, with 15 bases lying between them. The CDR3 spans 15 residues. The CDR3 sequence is CASSLATEGLGTQYF. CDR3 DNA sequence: TGTGCCAGCAGCTTAGCGACGGAGGGCCTGGGGACCCAGTACTTC.

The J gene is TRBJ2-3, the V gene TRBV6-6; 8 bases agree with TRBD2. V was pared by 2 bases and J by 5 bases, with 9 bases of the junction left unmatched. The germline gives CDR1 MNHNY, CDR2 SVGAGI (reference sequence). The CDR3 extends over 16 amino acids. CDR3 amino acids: CASSYPSAGVLDTQYF. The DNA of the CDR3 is TGTGCCAGCAGTTACCCCTCAGCGGGAGTTCTAGATACGCAGTATTTT.

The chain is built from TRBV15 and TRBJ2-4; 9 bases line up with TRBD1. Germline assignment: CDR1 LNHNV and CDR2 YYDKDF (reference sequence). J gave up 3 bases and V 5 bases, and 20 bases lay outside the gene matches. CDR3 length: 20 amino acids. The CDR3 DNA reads TGTGCCACCAGCGTATCCCCGGGACAGGGAAACATAGGGCACAAAAACATTCAGTACTTC. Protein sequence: CATSVSPGQGNIGHKNIQYF.

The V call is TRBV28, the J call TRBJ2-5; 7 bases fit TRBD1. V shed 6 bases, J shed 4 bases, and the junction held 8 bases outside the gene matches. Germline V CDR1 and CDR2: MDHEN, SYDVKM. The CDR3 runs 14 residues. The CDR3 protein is CASRLSTGRETQYF. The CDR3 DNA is TGTGCCAGCAGGCTCTCGACAGGGCGAGAGACCCAGTACTTC.

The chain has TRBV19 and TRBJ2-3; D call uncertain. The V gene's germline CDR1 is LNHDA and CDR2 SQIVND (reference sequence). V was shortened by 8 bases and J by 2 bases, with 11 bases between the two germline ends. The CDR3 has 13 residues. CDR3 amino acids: CASCHTSTDTQYF. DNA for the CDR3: TGTGCCAGTTGTCACACCTCCACAGATACGCAGTATTTT.